What follows are 11 T cell receptor beta chains derived from one specimen sequenced in a study of PD-1 blockade in classical Hodgkin lymphoma. All patients experienced relapse after autologous stem cell transplantation, and brentuximab vedotin exposure was variable. Using immunoSEQ multiplex PCR, the repertoire was profiled, and TCRdb retains in-frame clones only, with some absent. Of over 70,000 clones listed, about 89% were seen once; the top ten hold about 20%. The sample was peripheral blood mononuclear cells (PBMCs), taken at baseline. These receptors came from a human donor with classical Hodgkin lymphoma.

The rearrangement joins TRBV29-1 to TRBJ2-1, with D unclear. The CDR3 has 10 amino acids. V was cut by 3 bases and J by 9 bases, with 6 bases left in between. Germline values: CDR1 SQVTM, CDR2 ANQGSEA. The CDR3 protein is CSVEVPEQFF. The CDR3 region has the DNA TGCAGCGTTGAGGTTCCTGAGCAGTTCTTC.

V and J are TRBV28 and TRBJ1-2; D unclear. Germline V lookup: CDR1 MDHEN, CDR2 SYDVKM. V was shortened by 4 bases and J by 4 bases, with 10 bases between the two germline ends. The CDR3 contains 13 residues. CDR3 protein: CASSSDSGYGYTF. CDR3 coding DNA: TGTGCCAGCAGTTCAGACTCGGGCTATGGCTACACCTTC.

The V and J genes are TRBV27 and TRBJ2-1; 7 nucleotides line up with TRBD2. The trim removed 8 bases at V and 3 bases at J, leaving 13 bases unmatched. The germline V gene has CDR1 MNHEY and CDR2 SMNVEV (reference sequence). The CDR3 runs 16 residues. CDR3 in amino acids: CASSPAAGAFYNEQFF. In nucleotides, the CDR3 is TGTGCCAGCTCCCCGGCCGCGGGAGCGTTCTACAATGAGCAGTTCTTC.

As to this clone: The identical CDR3 is also encoded by other nucleotide sequences in the sample. The CDR3 is CASSRQGSYEQYF. The DNA for the CDR3 is TGTGCCAGCAGTAGACAGGGTAGCTACGAGCAGTACTTC. The chain uses TRBV2 and TRBJ2-7, with 7 bases lining up with TRBD1. The V and J ends lost 5 bases and 3 bases, in that order; junction bases with no gene match: 4. CDR1 SNHLY and CDR2 FYNNEI come from the germline V gene. The CDR3 sequence is 13 residues long.

V usage is TRBV19 and J usage is TRBJ2-2, with 11 bases that match TRBD1. The CDR3 runs to 14 residues. Germline CDR1 reads LNHDA; CDR2 reads SQIVND (reference sequence). Unmatched junction bases numbered 3, after V lost 7 bases and J lost 5 bases. The CDR3 spells CASMRDRGTGELFF. CDR3 sequence (DNA): TGTGCCAGTATGCGGGACAGGGGGACCGGGGAGCTGTTTTTT.

This clone showed up just once. The V and J genes are TRBV7-9 and TRBJ2-3, with D maybe TRBD2 (5 bases). The V end lost 5 bases, the J end lost 4 bases, and 19 bases lay between the germline ends. The length of the CDR3 is 16 residues. Germline lookup yields CDR1 SEHNR and CDR2 FQNEAQ (reference sequence). CDR3 amino acids: CASSKARGLGSDTQYF. The DNA of the CDR3 is TGTGCCAGCAGCAAAGCCCGAGGGTTGGGTTCAGATACGCAGTATTTT.

This chain uses TRBV10-3 with TRBJ2-3; no clear D. Germline-derived CDR1 and CDR2 are ENHRY and SYGVKD. The CDR3 extends over 15 amino acids. V lost 4 bases and J 2 bases, leaving 13 bases between the germline ends. The CDR3 sequence: CAISVGGEATDTQYF. CDR3 nucleotide sequence: TGTGCCATCAGTGTTGGCGGCGAGGCCACAGATACGCAGTATTTT.

The V call is TRBV7-9, the J call TRBJ1-2; TRBD1 matches at 7 bases. V shed 6 bases and J 6 bases; nucleotides not matched to a gene: 10. The germline V gene has CDR1 SEHNR and CDR2 FQNEAQ (reference sequence). The CDR3 is made up of 14 amino acids. CDR3 residues: CASSFSDRVHGYTF. The CDR3 nucleotides read TGTGCCAGCAGTTTCAGCGACAGGGTCCATGGCTACACCTTC.

CDR3 protein: CSVEDRNGNTIYF. CDR3 DNA sequence: TGCAGCGTTGAAGATCGCAACGGAAACACCATATATTTT. The chain has TRBV29-1 and TRBJ1-3, with D hard to call. CDR3 length equals 13 residues. V lost 0 bases, J lost 4 bases, and 7 bases lay in between. Germline CDR1 and CDR2: SQVTM and ANQGSEA.

The chain joins TRBV14 to TRBJ1-2, with D tentatively TRBD1 (6 bases). Per germline, CDR1 SGHDN and CDR2 FVKESK. Deletions cut 1 base from V and 6 bases from J, with 15 bases between. The CDR3 loop spans 15 amino acids. This CDR3 is CASSQVGQNLNGYTF. CDR3 in DNA: TGTGCCAGCAGCCAAGTAGGACAGAATTTAAATGGCTACACCTTC.

Written as DNA, the CDR3 is TGTGCCAGCAGTTCCCTAGCGGGAGAGTGGTACGGGATGGGCGCCTACAATGAGCAGTTCTTC. This sequence encodes CASSSLAGEWYGMGAYNEQFF. V is TRBV28 and J is TRBJ2-1; 10 bases are shared with TRBD2. The CDR3 is 21 amino acids. Germline V lookup: CDR1 MDHEN, CDR2 SYDVKM. Losses at the gene ends were 4 bases for V and 2 bases for J; bases not matched to a gene: 20.